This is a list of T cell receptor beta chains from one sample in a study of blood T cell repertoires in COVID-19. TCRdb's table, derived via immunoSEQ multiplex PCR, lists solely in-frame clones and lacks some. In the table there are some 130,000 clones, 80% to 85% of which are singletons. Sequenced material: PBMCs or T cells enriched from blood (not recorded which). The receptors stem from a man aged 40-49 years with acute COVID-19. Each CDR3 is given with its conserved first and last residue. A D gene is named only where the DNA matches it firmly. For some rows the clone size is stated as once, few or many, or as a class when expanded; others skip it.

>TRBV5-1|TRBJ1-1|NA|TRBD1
TGCGCCAGCAGCCATCGACAGGGAGAGGTCGGAGCTTTCTTT
CASSHRQGEVGAFF
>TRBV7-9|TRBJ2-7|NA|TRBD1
TGTGCCAGCAGCGCGGGACAGGGTGGGATCTCGAGCTCCTACGAGCAGTACTTC
CASSAGQGGISSSYEQYF
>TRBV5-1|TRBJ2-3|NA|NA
TGCGCCAGCAGCAAAGGACTGCCTAGCACAGATACGCAGTATTTT
CASSKGLPSTDTQYF
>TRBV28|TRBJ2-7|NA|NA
TGTGCCAGCAGTTTCAGTCTTTACGAGCAGTACTTC
CASSFSLYEQYF
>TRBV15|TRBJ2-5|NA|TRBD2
TGTGCCACCGCGGGGGGCTTCCAGCAAGAGACCCAGTACTTC
CATAGGFQQETQYF
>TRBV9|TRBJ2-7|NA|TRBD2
TGTGCCAGCAGTGGGGCTAGCGGGAGAAGGCCCTACGAGCAGTACTTC
CASSGASGRRPYEQYF
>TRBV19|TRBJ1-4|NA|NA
TGTGCCAGTAGTATAAGTGGACGTCAGGGTGAAAAACTGTTTTTT
CASSISGRQGEKLFF
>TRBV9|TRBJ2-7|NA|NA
TGTGCCAGCAGCGTAGATGGTAGCGGTACCCCCTACGAGCAGTACTTC
CASSVDGSGTPYEQYF
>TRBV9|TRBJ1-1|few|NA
TGTGCCAGCAGCGTAGGCACATCCCCTGAAGCTTTCTTT
CASSVGTSPEAFF
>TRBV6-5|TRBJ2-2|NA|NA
TGTGCCAGCAGCCGAGATACGAACACCGGGGAGCTGTTTTTT
CASSRDTNTGELFF
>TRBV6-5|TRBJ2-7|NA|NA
TGTGCCAGCTCTCCGGGACACTCCTACGAGCAGTACTTC
CASSPGHSYEQYF
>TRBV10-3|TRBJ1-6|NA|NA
TGTGCCATCAGTGACACAGGGCGTAATTCACCCCTCCACTTT
CAISDTGRNSPLHF
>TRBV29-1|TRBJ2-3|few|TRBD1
TGCAGCGTCGAGCCGGGACAGAGCACAGATACGCAGTATTTT
CSVEPGQSTDTQYF
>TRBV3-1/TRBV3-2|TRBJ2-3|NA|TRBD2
TGTGCCAGCAGCCAAGATCCGGGAACTAGCGGGGGCCTCACAGATACGCAGTATTTT
CASSQDPGTSGGLTDTQYF
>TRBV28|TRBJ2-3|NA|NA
TGTGCCAGCAAGGGCGGGGTCACAGATACGCAGTATTTT
CASKGGVTDTQYF
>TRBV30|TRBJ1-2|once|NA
TGTGCCTGGAGTCCCCTGGTGGGGGGGGGATATGGCTACACCTTC
CAWSPLVGGGYGYTF
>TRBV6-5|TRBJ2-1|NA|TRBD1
TGTGCCAGCAGTCGGGACAGGGAGGAGAATGAGCAGTTCTTC
CASSRDREENEQFF
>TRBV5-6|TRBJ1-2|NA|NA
TGTGCCAGCAGCTTCGGCAGGAGGGACGGTGGCTACACCTTC
CASSFGRRDGGYTF
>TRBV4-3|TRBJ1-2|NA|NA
TGCGCCAGCAGCCAAGATTTAGAGAACTATGGCTACACCTTC
CASSQDLENYGYTF
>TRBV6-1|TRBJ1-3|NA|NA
TGTGCCAGCAGTGAAAGCGGGGCAGGGAGTGGAAACACCATATATTTT
CASSESGAGSGNTIYF
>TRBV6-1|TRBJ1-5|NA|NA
TGTGCCAGCAGTGATAGCGGACGCAATCAGCCCCAGCATTTT
CASSDSGRNQPQHF
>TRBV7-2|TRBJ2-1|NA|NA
TGTGCCAGCAGCTTAAGGACCGGGAGCTCGTACAATGAGCAGTTCTTC
CASSLRTGSSYNEQFF
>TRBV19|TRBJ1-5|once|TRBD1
TGTGCCAGTAGTCAGGGGGCCGATCAGCCCCAGCATTTT
CASSQGADQPQHF
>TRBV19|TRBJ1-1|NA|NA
TGTGCCAGTAGTATAGATCACGGGGAGGCTGAAGCTTTCTTT
CASSIDHGEAEAFF
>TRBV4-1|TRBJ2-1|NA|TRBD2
TGCGCCAGCAGCCAAATGCGGGGGAGATTGAATGAGCAGTTCTTC
CASSQMRGRLNEQFF
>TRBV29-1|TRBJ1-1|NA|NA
TGCAGCGTTGAAACCAGGTTCAACACTGAAGCTTTCTTT
CSVETRFNTEAFF
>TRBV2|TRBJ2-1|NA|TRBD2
TGTGCCAGCAGCGCCGGGACTAGCGGGAAGTTCTTC
CASSAGTSGKFF
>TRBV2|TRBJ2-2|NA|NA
TGTGCCAGCAGTGACGAGGGGGCGAACACCGGGGAGCTGTTTTTT
CASSDEGANTGELFF
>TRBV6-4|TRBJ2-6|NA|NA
TGTGCCAGCAGTGAGGACAACTCTGGGGCCAACGTCCTGACTTTC
CASSEDNSGANVLTF
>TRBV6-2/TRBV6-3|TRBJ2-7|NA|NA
TGTGCCAGCAGTTATTTACAGACCTACTCCTACGAGCAGTACTTC
CASSYLQTYSYEQYF
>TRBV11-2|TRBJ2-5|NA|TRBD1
TGTGCCAGCAGCGCCCGGGACAGGGCGCAAGAGACCCAGTACTTC
CASSARDRAQETQYF
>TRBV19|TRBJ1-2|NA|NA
TGTGCCAGTAGTATAGATCTGGAAGAGGATGGCTACACCTTC
CASSIDLEEDGYTF
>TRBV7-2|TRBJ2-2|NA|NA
TGTGCCAGCAGCTTATCAGGGGCCGCGAACACCGGGGAGCTGTTTTTT
CASSLSGAANTGELFF
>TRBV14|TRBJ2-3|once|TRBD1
TGTGCCAGCACCCGAGGGGGCGGCACAGATACGCAGTATTTT
CASTRGGGTDTQYF
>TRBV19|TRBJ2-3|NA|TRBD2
TGTGCCAGCAAAGGACTAGCGGCCACAGATACGCAGTATTTT
CASKGLAATDTQYF
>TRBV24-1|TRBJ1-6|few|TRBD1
TGTGCCACCAGTGATCACCGGGACAGGGGTTGGAATTCACCCCTCCACTTT
CATSDHRDRGWNSPLHF
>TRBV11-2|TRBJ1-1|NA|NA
TGTGCCAGCAGCTTGGAGAGGTTGAGCACTGAAGCTTTCTTT
CASSLERLSTEAFF
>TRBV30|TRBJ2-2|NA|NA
TGTGCCTGGAATATGGGGCATAACACCGGGGAGCTGTTTTTT
CAWNMGHNTGELFF
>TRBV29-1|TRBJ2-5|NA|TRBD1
TGCAGCGCGTTAGCCGGGACAGGACAAGAGACCCAGTACTTC
CSALAGTGQETQYF
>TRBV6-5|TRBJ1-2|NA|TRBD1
TGTGCCAGCAGCCGGACAGGGGGAGGCTACACCTTC
CASSRTGGGYTF
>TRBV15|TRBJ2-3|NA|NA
TGTGCCACCAGCAGAGATATAGTCACAGATACGCAGTATTTT
CATSRDIVTDTQYF
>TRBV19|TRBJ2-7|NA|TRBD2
TGTGCCAGTAGTTCGGGGGGGCGAACCTACGAGCAGTACTTC
CASSSGGRTYEQYF
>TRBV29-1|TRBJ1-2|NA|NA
TGCAGCGTTGGGGGACTCTATGGCTACACCTTC
CSVGGLYGYTF
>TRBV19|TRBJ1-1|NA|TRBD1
TGTGCCAGTAGTATCTCAGACAGGGGGCGTCCTGAAGCTTTCTTT
CASSISDRGRPEAFF
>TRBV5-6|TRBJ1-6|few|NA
TGTGCCAGCAGCCTTGGTGCGGGACTTGGATCACCCCTCCACTTT
CASSLGAGLGSPLHF
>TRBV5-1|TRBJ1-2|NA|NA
TGCGCCAGCAGCCTAGCAGGGAGCGGGGACTATGGCTACACCTTC
CASSLAGSGDYGYTF
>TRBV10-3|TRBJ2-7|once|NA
TGTGCCATGGGTGACAGTGCCTCCGAGCAGTACTTC
CAMGDSASEQYF
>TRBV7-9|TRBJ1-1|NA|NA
TGTGCCAGCAGTCGGGAGGGGAGACCCACTGAAGCTTTCTTT
CASSREGRPTEAFF
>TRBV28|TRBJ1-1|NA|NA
TGTGCCAGCAGTTCCAGGGGATGGAAAAACACTGAAGCTTTCTTT
CASSSRGWKNTEAFF
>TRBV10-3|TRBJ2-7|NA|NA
TGTGCCATCAGTGATCCCGGGACTCCTGTTAGCGAGCAGTACTTC
CAISDPGTPVSEQYF
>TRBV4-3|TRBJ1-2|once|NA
TGCGCCAGCAGCCAAGGAGGGGGTCGGCGAGATTATGGCTACACCTTC
CASSQGGGRRDYGYTF
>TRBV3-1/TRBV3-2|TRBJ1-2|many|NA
TGTGCCAGCAGACAAGATCGGGGTAACTATGGCTACACCTTC
CASRQDRGNYGYTF
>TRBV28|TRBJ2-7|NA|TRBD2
TGTGCCAGCAGTACCTTAGCGGGAGGGTTCGAGCAGTACTTC
CASSTLAGGFEQYF
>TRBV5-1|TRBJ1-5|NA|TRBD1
TGCGCCAGCAGCTTGGCCGGACAGGGGCAGCCCCAGCATTTT
CASSLAGQGQPQHF
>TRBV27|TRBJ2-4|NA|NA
TGTGCCAGCAGTCCCTGGTCTAGCAGTGCCAAAAACATTCAGTACTTC
CASSPWSSSAKNIQYF